This paragraph covers one T cell receptor (beta chain) sequence. MiXCR was run by TCRdb on the PCR reads, yielding one entry per CDR3 protein. The sample carries about 510,000 distinct CDR3 sequences, under 30% recorded once. This specimen belongs to a study of molecular identifiers for immune sequencing clone quantification. The sequence was collected from a human donor in good health. Some libraries in this study had Jurkat cell RNA spiked in. Sequencing was carried out using naive CD8+ T cells from blood, with Jurkat cell RNA spiked in. This sample's subset: FACS-sorted CD8+CD4-CCR7+CD45RA+ naive T cells.

This CDR3 is CASSLRGQEETQYF. In DNA, the CDR3 is TGTGCCAGCAGCTTAAGGGGACAGGAAGAGACCCAGTACTTC. This chain connects TRBV7-9 to TRBJ2-5, with TRBD1 identical over 8 bases. The trim removed 2 bases at V and 3 bases at J, leaving 2 bases unmatched. Germline assignment: CDR1 SEHNR and CDR2 FQNEAQ (reference sequence). There are 14 residues in the CDR3.